Each of the 24 T cell receptor beta chains below was sequenced from the same sample in a study of CD8 T cells in ankylosing spondylitis. TCRdb called the 5' RACE reads again in MiXCR, with one record for every CDR3 protein. The sample includes about 96,000 distinct CDR3 sequences, around 9.4% of them seen just once. The sequenced material came from blood, either unsorted or a sorted T cell fraction (not recorded which). The receptors originated from a male donor with ankylosing spondylitis or in good health (not recorded which).

This clonotype was detected a few times. The genes are TRBV3-1 and TRBJ2-7; D is perhaps TRBD1 (8 bases). The CDR3 loop spans 16 amino acids. The germline V gene encodes CDR1 LGHDT and CDR2 YNNKEL (reference sequence). Trimming stripped 3 bases from V and 2 bases from J, with 17 bases between. CDR3 nucleotides: TGTGCCAGCAGCCACGCTAGACAGGGGAGGGCCTACGAGCAGTACTTC. This translates into CASSHARQGRAYEQYF.

This clonotype was recorded many times. The chain's CDR3 is CSARVGGVSKTQYF. The CDR3 DNA is TGCAGTGCTAGAGTTGGTGGGGTCTCCAAGACCCAGTACTTC. The chain joins TRBV20-1 to TRBJ2-5; D remains ambiguous. Trimming cost V 1 base and J 6 bases, with 15 bases left between them. This CDR3 contains 14 residues. Germline V CDR1 and CDR2: DFQATT, SNEGSKA (reference sequence).

This clonotype was counted many times. V is TRBV6-5 and J is TRBJ2-7; 7 bases agree with TRBD1. Germline assignment: CDR1 MNHEY and CDR2 SVGAGI. The CDR3 sequence is 16 residues long. With V trimmed by 2 bases and J by 2 bases, 9 bases remained unmatched. The CDR3 sequence: CASSYLSGGQTYEQYF. Written as DNA, the CDR3 is TGTGCCAGCAGTTACCTATCAGGGGGTCAGACCTACGAGCAGTACTTC.

The chain recombines TRBV12-3 or TRBV12-4 with TRBJ1-5; TRBD1 is a possible D gene (5 bases). The CDR3 contains 14 residues. V gave up 6 bases and J gave up 1 base, with 10 bases separating them. CDR3 bases: TGTGCCAGCAGGCTGGGGGAGAGCAATCAGCCCCAGCATTTT. It is translated as CASRLGESNQPQHF.

This clonotype showed up many times. The rearrangement links TRBV7-9 to TRBJ2-3; the D gene could be TRBD1 or TRBD2 (5 bases each). The V end was cut by 5 bases, the J end by 2 bases, with 14 bases between. The germline gives CDR1 SEHNR, CDR2 FQNEAQ (reference sequence). There are 15 residues in the CDR3. CDR3 nucleotide sequence: TGTGCCAGCAGCGGGGGACGGAGAAACACAGATACGCAGTATTTT. As protein: CASSGGRRNTDTQYF.

This clonotype has at least ten counts. V usage is TRBV28 and J usage is TRBJ1-4; 7 nucleotides line up with TRBD1. The CDR3 covers 15 residues. J was trimmed by 8 bases and V by 2 bases; bases with no gene match: 8. Looked up from germline, CDR1 is MDHEN and CDR2 is SYDVKM. The CDR3 DNA is TGTGCCAGCAGTTTACAGACAGGGCACGGAGAAAAACTGTTTTTT. It translates to CASSLQTGHGEKLFF.

The sample holds many counts of this clonotype. The chain recombines TRBV6-1 with TRBJ1-6; the D is unclear. Between the trimmed V and J ends, which lost 7 bases and 9 bases, there was a span of 16 bases. From germline, CDR1 is MNHNS and CDR2 SASEGT. This CDR3 spans 14 amino acids. CDR3 bases: TGTGCCAGCACTAGAACGGGGTCCGGTTCACCCCTCCACTTT. Protein sequence: CASTRTGSGSPLHF.

This clonotype was seen ten or more times. The V and J genes are TRBV18 and TRBJ1-2; 8 nucleotides line up with TRBD1. V dropped 3 bases and J dropped 2; count of bases not matched to a gene: 8. The CDR3 is made up of 16 amino acids. Germline values: CDR1 KGHSH, CDR2 LQKENI. CDR3 in DNA: TGTGCCAGCTCACCTTCAGGACAGGGTTCCAACTATGGCTACACCTTC. Protein product: CASSPSGQGSNYGYTF.

This clonotype was found many times. The chain couples TRBV9 to TRBJ2-3; possible D gene TRBD2, 5 bases. Germline CDR1 SGDLS, CDR2 YYNGEE. V was trimmed by 3 bases and J by 8 bases, leaving 16 bases between them. The CDR3 length is 14 residues. CDR3: CASSAILGRGTQYF. The CDR3 nucleotides are TGTGCCAGCAGCGCAATCCTAGGACGGGGTACGCAGTATTTT.

This clonotype was seen many times. The V gene is TRBV10-3, the J gene TRBJ1-3; D gene ambiguous. The length of the CDR3 is 14 residues. Germline assignment: CDR1 ENHRY and CDR2 SYGVKD. Between the trimmed V and J ends, which lost 11 bases and 0 bases, there was a span of 14 bases. CDR3 nucleotide sequence: TGTGCCGCCAAAGACGGCAACTCTGGAAACACCATATATTTT. Protein product: CAAKDGNSGNTIYF.

There are many counts of this clonotype. The rearrangement joins TRBV18 to TRBJ2-7; unclear D gene. The V and J ends lost 3 bases and 0 bases respectively, with 9 bases between them. CDR1 is KGHSH, CDR2 LQKENI, per germline. This CDR3 is 14 amino acids long. The DNA for the CDR3 is TGTGCCAGCTCACCGCAGGAGTCCTCCTACGAGCAGTACTTC. Its protein product is CASSPQESSYEQYF.

This clonotype was observed many times. This chain links TRBV7-6 with TRBJ2-3; TRBD1 matches 9 bases. Germline CDR1 and CDR2: SGHVS and FNYEAQ. V was clipped by 3 bases and J by 5 bases; unmatched bases: 3. This CDR3 contains 14 residues. The CDR3 DNA reads TGTGCCAGCAGCTTCACAGGGGGCGAAGATACGCAGTATTTT. Translation: CASSFTGGEDTQYF.

This CDR3 is CASSQDRGSSEAFF. The CDR3 bases are TGTGCCAGCAGCCAAGACAGGGGGTCCTCTGAAGCTTTCTTT. The rearrangement links TRBV16 to TRBJ1-1, with 9 bases that match TRBD1. This CDR3 is built from 14 residues. CDR1 is KGHSY and CDR2 is FQNENV in the germline V gene. With 2 bases clipped from V and 6 bases from J, the junction kept 4 bases outside the gene matches.

This clonotype came up many times. The J gene is TRBJ1-6, the V gene TRBV12-3 or TRBV12-4; D is uncertain. The CDR3 length is 16 residues. V was trimmed by 5 bases and J by 9 bases, leaving 20 bases between them. Here the CDR3 reads CASSPPPPGGISPLHF. The DNA for the CDR3 is TGTGCCAGCAGTCCCCCCCCGCCTGGCGGGATTTCACCCCTCCACTTT.

At least ten counts were recorded for this clonotype. The chain is built from TRBV5-1 and TRBJ2-7, with D maybe TRBD2 (6 bases). Germline-derived CDR1 and CDR2 are SGHRS and YFSETQ. Between the trimmed V and J ends, which lost 0 bases and 2 bases, there was a span of 12 bases. This CDR3 has 15 amino acids. The CDR3 sequence: CASSLAGTPAYEQYF. CDR3 nucleotide sequence: TGCGCCAGCAGCTTGGCCGGGACTCCCGCCTACGAGCAGTACTTC.

This clonotype occurred many times. The CDR3 coding sequence is TGCGCCAGCAGCTTTTTGGCGGGGGAGCCGCAGTTCTTC. Amino acids: CASSFLAGEPQFF. This chain uses TRBV5-1 with TRBJ2-1; 7 nucleotides match TRBD2. CDR1 and CDR2 (germline): SGHRS, YFSETQ. The CDR3 loop spans 13 amino acids. V shed 2 bases and J 12 bases; nucleotides not matched to a gene: 8.

This clonotype was counted many times. The V gene is TRBV11-2, the J gene TRBJ2-1; maybe TRBD1 (5 bases). Deletions cut 3 bases from V and 7 bases from J, with 10 bases between. The CDR3 loop spans 13 amino acids. CDR1 and CDR2 (germline): SGHAT, FQNNGV. CDR3 amino acids: CASSFFKGNEQFF. CDR3 coding DNA: TGTGCCAGCAGCTTTTTCAAGGGGAATGAGCAGTTCTTC.

Ten or more counts support this clonotype. The rearrangement joins TRBV29-1 to TRBJ2-5, with D maybe TRBD2 (5 bases). V was clipped by 7 bases and J by 4 bases, with 19 bases between them. CDR3 length equals 14 residues. CDR1 and CDR2 (germline): SQVTM, ANQGSEA. CDR3 nucleotide sequence: TGCAGCGCCGCCTGGAATCGGCGGGCAGAGACCCAGTACTTC. Translating it yields CSAAWNRRAETQYF.

This clonotype came up many times. The CDR3 region is CASSLDRPENTDTQYF. The CDR3 nucleotides are TGCGCCAGCAGCTTGGACAGACCCGAAAACACAGATACGCAGTATTTT. The chain is built from TRBV5-1 and TRBJ2-3; D remains unclear. The CDR3 sequence is 16 residues long. V was shortened by 0 bases and J by 2 bases, with 13 bases between the two germline ends. CDR1 is SGHRS, CDR2 YFSETQ, per germline.

This clonotype has at least ten counts. The chain is built from TRBV2 and TRBJ1-2, with D hard to call. The V gene's germline CDR1 is SNHLY and CDR2 FYNNEI. CDR3 length: 11 amino acids. Trimming shortened V by 9 bases and J by 3 bases, and 8 bases separated the two germline ends. The CDR3 bases are TGTGCCAGTGGACGGGACTATGGCTACACCTTC. Protein sequence: CASGRDYGYTF. Filled out from reference TRBV2 and TRBJ1-2, the complete variable domain reads EPEVTQTPSHQVTQMGQEVILRCVPISNHLYFYWYRQILGQKVEFLVSFYNNEISEKSEIFDDQFSVERPDGSNFTLKIRSTKLEDSAMYFCASGRDYGYTFGSGTRLTVV.

This clonotype was observed many times. The chain combines TRBV5-6 with TRBJ2-7; 9 positions match TRBD1. V shed 0 bases, J shed 5 bases, and the junction held 9 bases outside the gene matches. This CDR3 has 16 residues. The germline gives CDR1 SGHDT, CDR2 YYEEEE. The chain's CDR3 is CASSLDPGQGGHEQYF. The DNA of the CDR3 is TGTGCCAGCAGCTTGGACCCGGGACAGGGAGGCCACGAGCAGTACTTC.

This clonotype was seen ten or more times. The chain joins TRBV20-1 to TRBJ1-2; D may be TRBD1 (5 bases). This CDR3 spans 15 amino acids. Germline V gene lookup returns CDR1 DFQATT and CDR2 SNEGSKA (reference sequence). V lost 0 bases and J lost 1, with 12 bases in between. The CDR3 DNA reads as TGCAGTGCTAGAGATGGGGACCGTCTTAACTATGGCTACACCTTC. Amino acids: CSARDGDRLNYGYTF.

The chain couples TRBV15 to TRBJ1-5; D uncertain. This CDR3 has 12 residues. Germline CDR1 and CDR2: LNHNV and YYDKDF (reference sequence). The V gene lost 3 bases and the J gene lost 5 bases, with 5 bases spanning the gap. The CDR3 DNA reads as TGTGCCACCAGCAGGTCTTATCAGCCCCAGCATTTT. This encodes CATSRSYQPQHF. The full variable domain, completed using reference TRBV15 and TRBJ1-5, is DAMVIQNPRYQVTQFGKPVTLSCSQTLNHNVMYWYQQKSSQAPKLLFHYYDKDFNNEADTPDNFQSRRPNTSFCFLDIRSPGLGDTAMYLCATSRSYQPQHFGDGTRLSIL.

This clonotype was picked up many times. This chain connects TRBV7-9 to TRBJ2-1, with D possibly being TRBD1 (6 bases). The CDR3 runs to 15 residues. V lost 5 bases and J 0 bases, leaving 11 bases between the germline ends. Looked up from germline, CDR1 is SEHNR and CDR2 is FQNEAQ (reference sequence). Here the CDR3 DNA reads TGTGCCAGCAGCCCAGAACAGGGCTCCTACAATGAGCAGTTCTTC. This codes for CASSPEQGSYNEQFF.